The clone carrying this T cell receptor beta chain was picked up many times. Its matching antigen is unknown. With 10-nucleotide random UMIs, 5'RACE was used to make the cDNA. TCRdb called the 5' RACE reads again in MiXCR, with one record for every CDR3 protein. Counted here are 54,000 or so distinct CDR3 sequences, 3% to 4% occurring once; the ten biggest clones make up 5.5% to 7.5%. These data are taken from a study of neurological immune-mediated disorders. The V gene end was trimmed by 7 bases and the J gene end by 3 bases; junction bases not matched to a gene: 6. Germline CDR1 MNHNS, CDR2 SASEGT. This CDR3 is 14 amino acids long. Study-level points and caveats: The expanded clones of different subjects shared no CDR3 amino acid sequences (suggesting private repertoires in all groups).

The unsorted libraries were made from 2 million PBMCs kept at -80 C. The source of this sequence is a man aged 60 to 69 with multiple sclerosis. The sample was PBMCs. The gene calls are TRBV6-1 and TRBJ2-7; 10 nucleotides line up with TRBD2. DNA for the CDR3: TGTGCCAGCAACCCTAGCGGGGGATACTACGAGCAGTACTTC. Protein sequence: CASNPSGGYYEQYF.